The entry below describes one T cell receptor (beta chain). The sample holds other DNA sequences that translate to the same CDR3. The method was immunoSEQ multiplex PCR; TCRdb's version includes in-frame clones alone and lacks a portion of them. The data show approximately 120,000 clones, around four fifths seen once. This record belongs to a study of blood T cell repertoires in COVID-19. The receptor was derived from an elderly man with active or convalescent COVID-19. The material sequenced was peripheral blood.

The CDR3 DNA reads as TGTGCCAGCAGTCGGACAGGACTTAATTCACCCCTCCACTTT. As protein: CASSRTGLNSPLHF. V gene TRBV6-2 or TRBV6-3 combines with J gene TRBJ1-6; 7 bases agree with TRBD1. Germline trimming cut 5 bases from V and 6 bases from J; bases unmatched to any gene: 4. CDR1 is MNHEY, CDR2 SVGEGT, per germline. The CDR3 is 14 residues long.